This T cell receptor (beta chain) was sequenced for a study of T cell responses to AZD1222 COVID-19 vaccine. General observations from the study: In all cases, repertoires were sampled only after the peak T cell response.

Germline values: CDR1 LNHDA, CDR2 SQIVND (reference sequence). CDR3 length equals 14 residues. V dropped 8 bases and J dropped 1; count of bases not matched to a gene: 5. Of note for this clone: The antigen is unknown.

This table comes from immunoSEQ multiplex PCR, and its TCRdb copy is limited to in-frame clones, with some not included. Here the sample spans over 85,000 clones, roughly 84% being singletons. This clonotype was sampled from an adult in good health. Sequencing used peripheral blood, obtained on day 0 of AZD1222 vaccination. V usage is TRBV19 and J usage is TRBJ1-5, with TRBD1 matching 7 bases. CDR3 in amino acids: CASADRASNQPQHF. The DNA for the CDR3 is TGTGCCAGTGCCGACAGGGCGAGCAATCAGCCCCAGCATTTT.